This T cell receptor beta chain was retrieved from a study of CD8+ T cells in alopecia areata. Overall study findings and caveats: When scalp samples are sequenced, resident alphabeta T cells of normal skin are also captured. Unlike in mice, where it was clearer, TCR sharing across patients was less clear, possibly HLA-related. Elevated clonality characterized lesional scalp relative to normal scalp, particularly in alopecia totalis/universalis.

This clone came up once. Its cognate antigen is unknown. One junction end does not reproduce the germline sequence, and a read error may be involved. Investigators isolated RNA and reverse transcribed it into cDNA to act as the sequencing template. Sequenced by immunoSEQ multiplex PCR; TCRdb stores in-frame clones only, minus some. The profile shows 200,000 to 250,000 clones, approximately 72% of them singletons. CDR3 length: 13 residues. CDR1 is SGHRS and CDR2 is YFSETQ in the germline V gene. Described treatment: oral pan-JAK inhibitor, 5-10 mg twice daily. Cell sorting was applied to PBMCs, and CD4+ and CD8+ T cells were collected.

The clonotype originates from a human donor with alopecia areata. V gene TRBV5-1 combines with J gene TRBJ1-2, with TRBD1 identical over 7 bases. The source was CD4+ T cells sorted from blood, collected around week 44, from a patient treated with tofacitinib. CDR3 residues: CASGFTGADGYTF. For the CDR3, the DNA is TGCGCCAGCGGCTTCACAGGGGCGGATGGCTACACCTTC.